These 24 T cell receptor beta chains were sequenced from one sample in a study of PD-1 blockade in classical Hodgkin lymphoma (dated by TCRdb to 2018 to 2021). Library method: the immunoSEQ multiplex PCR assay. TCRdb provides this immuneACCESS table in a form limited to in-frame rearrangements. Some clones are lacking; in checked studies, under half of them reflect an unresolved V gene, and why the rest are absent is not known. Across this sample there are approximately 84,000 clones, with around 80% seen only once. Jointly, the top ten make up approximately 17% of the sample. Read against the paper, the sample's time point label means: cycle 4 day 1 (C4D1), after around six weeks of nivolumab. Every trial patient had relapsed after autologous stem cell transplantation, and cohorts A, B and C differed in prior brentuximab vedotin exposure. The sample consisted of peripheral blood mononuclear cells (PBMCs), taken before the fourth cycle of nivolumab. The receptors were gathered from a human donor with classical Hodgkin lymphoma.

This chain uses TRBV10-3 with TRBJ2-1, with 7 bases identical to TRBD2. Trimming took 9 bases from V and 7 from J; bases not matched to a gene: 9. The CDR3 spans 13 residues. In germline, CDR1 is ENHRY, CDR2 SYGVKD. CDR3 sequence: CAMLAEDYNEQFF. Here the CDR3 DNA reads TGTGCCATGCTAGCGGAGGACTATAATGAGCAGTTCTTC.

This chain joins TRBV7-9 and TRBJ1-1; possibly TRBD1 for D (5 bases). The V end lost 8 bases, the J end lost 1 base, and 14 bases lay between the germline ends. Germline assignment: CDR1 SEHNR and CDR2 FQNEAQ (reference sequence). This CDR3 has 14 amino acids. CDR3 in DNA: TGTGCCAGCCGATACGGCGGACAGAACACTGAAGCTTTCTTT. Residues: CASRYGGQNTEAFF. Complete variable domain (other parts from reference TRBV7-9 and TRBJ1-1): DTGVSQNPRHKITKRGQNVTFRCDPISEHNRLYWYRQTLGQGPEFLTYFQNEAQLEKSRLLSDRFSAERPKGSFSTLEIQRTEQGDSAMYLCASRYGGQNTEAFFGQGTRLTVV.

The chain uses TRBV6-5 and TRBJ2-7; 10 positions match TRBD1. The V and J ends lost 7 bases and 2 bases, in that order; junction bases with no gene match: 8. Germline V gene sequence: CDR1 MNHEY, CDR2 SVGAGI. The CDR3 totals 15 residues. The CDR3 region is CASTPRQGAPYEQYF. CDR3 sequence (DNA): TGTGCCAGCACCCCCCGACAGGGGGCCCCCTACGAGCAGTACTTC.

The chain couples TRBV5-1 to TRBJ2-3; 10 nucleotides align to TRBD2. The CDR3 contains 16 residues. Losses at the gene ends were 0 bases for V and 1 base for J; bases not matched to a gene: 2. Germline V gives CDR1 SGHRS, CDR2 YFSETQ. CDR3 region: CASSLALAGGTDTQYF. The DNA for the CDR3 is TGCGCCAGCAGCTTGGCGCTAGCGGGAGGCACAGATACGCAGTATTTT.

The chain combines TRBV27 with TRBJ1-4; a weak D match, TRBD1 (6 bases). The ends were cut back, 6 bases at V and 5 bases at J, with 13 bases in the middle. CDR1 MNHEY and CDR2 SMNVEV come from the germline V gene (reference sequence). The CDR3 consists of 14 residues. The CDR3 sequence: CASRTGQTNEKLFF. The DNA of the CDR3 is TGTGCCAGCAGAACCGGACAGACCAATGAAAAACTGTTTTTT.

The chain recombines TRBV18 with TRBJ1-5, with D maybe TRBD1 (6 bases). The germline V gene has CDR1 KGHSH and CDR2 LQKENI. This CDR3 spans 16 amino acids. V dropped 0 bases and J dropped 2 bases, with 11 bases sitting between them. CDR3: CASSPPSGGRNQPQHF. CDR3 nucleotides: TGTGCCAGCTCACCACCGTCCGGGGGCCGCAATCAGCCCCAGCATTTT.

The chain carries TRBV6-4 and TRBJ1-2, with D possibly matching TRBD1 (5 bases). The V and J ends lost 4 bases and 5 bases respectively, with 17 bases between them. There are 15 residues in the CDR3. Germline CDR1 MRHNA, CDR2 SNTAGT. CDR3 bases: TGTGCCAGCAGTGCCACGACAGCTAGCCCATATGGCTACACCTTC. Translating gives CASSATTASPYGYTF.

The J gene is TRBJ2-1, the V gene TRBV9; unclear D gene. CDR1 and CDR2 (germline): SGDLS, YYNGEE. CDR3 size: 14 residues. Deletions cut 4 bases from V and 0 bases from J, with 8 bases between. CDR3 sequence reads: CASSPSGSYNEQFF. The CDR3, as DNA: TGTGCCAGCAGCCCTTCGGGCTCCTACAATGAGCAGTTCTTC.

This clone was detected a few times. This chain uses TRBV30 with TRBJ2-3; 9 bases fit TRBD1. Germline CDR1 is GTSNPN and CDR2 is SVGIG (reference sequence). The CDR3 covers 17 residues. With 2 bases clipped from V and 6 bases from J, the junction kept 15 bases outside the gene matches. This chain's CDR3 is CAWSSVDRGLNWDTQYF. In DNA, the CDR3 is TGTGCCTGGAGTTCCGTGGACAGGGGATTGAATTGGGATACGCAGTATTTT.

The chain joins TRBV7-3 to TRBJ1-1; a possible D gene is TRBD1 (6 bases). Germline V CDR1 and CDR2: SGHTA, FQGTGA. The V end lost 8 bases, the J end lost 5 bases, and 15 bases lay between the germline ends. This CDR3 is 13 amino acids long. The CDR3 loop is CASSRGGETEAFF. In DNA, the CDR3 is TGTGCCAGCTCCAGAGGGGGAGAAACTGAAGCTTTCTTT.

The CDR3 reads CASRLEGAIPYEQYF. CDR3 nucleotides: TGTGCCAGTAGACTCGAGGGGGCCATCCCCTACGAGCAGTACTTC. The V gene is TRBV6-1, the J gene TRBJ2-7; 7 bases match TRBD1. The junction had 13 bases not matched to a gene; V was cut back by 9 bases and J by 2 bases. CDR1 is MNHNS, CDR2 SASEGT, per germline. This CDR3 comprises 15 residues.

This chain joins TRBV19 and TRBJ1-1; D ambiguous. This CDR3 comprises 14 residues. V gave up 5 bases and J gave up 4 bases, with 14 bases separating them. CDR1 and CDR2 from the germline V gene are LNHDA and SQIVND (reference sequence). Here the CDR3 DNA reads TGTGCCAGTAGTTCGCCGGGGTTCGGCACTGAAGCTTTCTTT. Amino acid sequence: CASSSPGFGTEAFF. Filled out from reference TRBV19 and TRBJ1-1, the complete variable domain reads DGGITQSPKYLFRKEGQNVTLSCEQNLNHDAMYWYRQDPGQGLRLIYYSQIVNDFQKGDIAEGYSVSREKKESFPLTVTSAQKNPTAFYLCASSSPGFGTEAFFGQGTRLTVV.

This clone has only one observation. The rearrangement joins TRBV2 to TRBJ1-3; D gene ambiguous. Germline CDR1 and CDR2: SNHLY and FYNNEI. This CDR3 spans 14 amino acids. Trimming pared 7 bases from V and 8 bases from J, leaving 18 bases between. The CDR3 sequence is CASTLDVDGYTIYF. The CDR3 DNA reads TGTGCCAGCACCCTTGACGTAGATGGGTACACCATATATTTT.

V and J are TRBV5-1 and TRBJ2-3; 8 nucleotides match TRBD2. V dropped 0 bases and J dropped 2; count of bases not matched to a gene: 8. Per the germline V gene, CDR1 is SGHRS and CDR2 is YFSETQ. The CDR3 extends over 17 amino acids. CDR3 in amino acids: CASSLVAGRGDTDTQYF. In DNA form, the CDR3 reads TGCGCCAGCAGCTTGGTGGCCGGGAGGGGGGACACAGATACGCAGTATTTT.

J is TRBJ2-1 and V is TRBV5-6, with no clear D. CDR3 size: 15 residues. The germline V gene has CDR1 SGHDT and CDR2 YYEEEE. V was pared by 2 bases and J by 6 bases, with 15 bases between. CDR3 nucleotide sequence: TGTGCCAGCAGCTTTGGGGTAAGGGCCGGCAATGAGCAGTTCTTC. This sequence encodes CASSFGVRAGNEQFF. The full variable domain, with the rest looked up from reference TRBV5-6 and TRBJ2-1, is DAGVTQSPTHLIKTRGQQVTLRCSPKSGHDTVSWYQQALGQGPQFIFQYYEEEERQRGNFPDRFSGHQFPNYSSELNVNALLLGDSALYLCASSFGVRAGNEQFFGPGTRLTVL.

A word on this clone: At one end the junction does not follow the germline gene, possibly because of a read error. The chain uses TRBV5-1 and TRBJ2-2, with 9 nucleotides matching TRBD2. The CDR3 length is 16 residues. Germline V gene data show CDR1 as SGHRS and CDR2 as YFSETQ. The CDR3: CASSLAPSGNSGELFF. CDR3 DNA sequence: TGCGCCAGCAGCTTGGCTCCTAGCGGGAACTCCGGGGAGCTGTTTTTT.

J is TRBJ2-1 and V is TRBV7-9; no reliable D call. The V and J ends lost 1 base and 7 bases respectively, with 8 bases between them. The CDR3 is 13 amino acids. Germline CDR1 reads SEHNR; CDR2 reads FQNEAQ (reference sequence). CDR3 region: CASSLDQVNEQFF. The CDR3 coding sequence is TGTGCCAGCAGCTTAGATCAAGTGAATGAGCAGTTCTTC.

The V gene is TRBV18, the J gene TRBJ2-3, with TRBD2 matching over 13 bases. Germline V gives CDR1 KGHSH, CDR2 LQKENI. Losses at the gene ends were 4 bases for V and 3 bases for J; bases not matched to a gene: 4. CDR3 length: 16 amino acids. The DNA for the CDR3 is TGTGCCAGCTCACTCATGACTAGCGGGAGGACAGATACGCAGTATTTT. It codes for CASSLMTSGRTDTQYF.

The chain employs TRBV5-6 and TRBJ2-7, with unresolved D. Trimming took 2 bases from V and 9 from J, leaving 12 bases between them. The CDR3 runs 12 residues. The germline V gene encodes CDR1 SGHDT and CDR2 YYEEEE. Written as DNA, the CDR3 is TGTGCCAGCAGCTTAACCCCAACTGTGCAGTACTTC. It translates to CASSLTPTVQYF.

The table lists this clone with a count of one. This rearrangement joins TRBV9 to TRBJ2-1; 12 bases are a match to TRBD2. The CDR3 runs 16 residues. Losses at the gene ends were 3 bases for V and 8 bases for J; bases not matched to a gene: 9. Germline V gene lookup returns CDR1 SGDLS and CDR2 YYNGEE. For the CDR3, the DNA is TGTGCCAGCAGCGGACTAGCGGGAGAGCTAGGGTATGAGCAGTTCTTC. Translation gives CASSGLAGELGYEQFF. Combining the CDR3 with reference TRBV9 and TRBJ2-1 gives the whole variable domain DSGVTQTPKHLITATGQRVTLRCSPRSGDLSVYWYQQSLDQGLQFLIQYYNGEERAKGNILERFSAQQFPDLHSELNLSSLELGDSALYFCASSGLAGELGYEQFFGPGTRLTVL.

V usage is TRBV19 and J usage is TRBJ2-6; possibly TRBD1 for D (6 bases). Looked up from germline, CDR1 is LNHDA and CDR2 is SQIVND (reference sequence). The V end was cut by 3 bases, the J end by 3 bases, with 15 bases between. There are 17 residues in the CDR3. The CDR3 loop reads CASSISGARVGANVLTF. In DNA, the CDR3 is TGTGCCAGTAGTATTTCAGGGGCTCGGGTTGGGGCCAACGTCCTGACTTTC.

The chain has TRBV7-9 and TRBJ2-2, with D possibly matching TRBD2 (6 bases). V shed 4 bases and J shed 11 bases, with 20 bases lying between them. The CDR3 sequence is 15 residues long. Germline V gene data show CDR1 as SEHNR and CDR2 as FQNEAQ (reference sequence). CDR3 region: CASSSFLGGTAELFF. As DNA, the CDR3 is TGTGCCAGCAGCTCGTTTTTGGGGGGAACGGCAGAGCTGTTTTTT.

The J gene is TRBJ2-1, the V gene TRBV5-1; D is unclear. CDR3 length equals 13 residues. With 5 bases removed from V and 8 bases from J, the gap between germline ends came to 14 bases. The germline V gene has CDR1 SGHRS and CDR2 YFSETQ. For the CDR3, the DNA is TGCGCCAGCAGTCTCGTTCTAGGCGATGAGCAGTTCTTC. It translates to CASSLVLGDEQFF.

J is TRBJ2-1 and V is TRBV7-2; 14 bases align to TRBD2. The CDR3 contains 16 residues. In germline, CDR1 is SGHTA, CDR2 FQGNSA. The J segment lost 6 bases and the V segment lost 0 bases, leaving 1 base of the junction unmatched. The CDR3 coding sequence is TGTGCCAGCAGCTTAGCGGGACTAGCGGGAGTCAATGAGCAGTTCTTC. Translating it yields CASSLAGLAGVNEQFF.